This section outlines one T cell receptor beta chain sequence together with its context. The antigen is unknown. These data belong to a study of T cell responses to AZD1222 COVID-19 vaccine. Turning to the study itself: Researchers grouped second doses given at about 4 or about 12 weeks into one pool.

With V trimmed by 5 bases and J by 3 bases, 6 bases remained unmatched. Germline-derived CDR1 and CDR2 are SGHAT and FQNNGV. The CDR3 length is 15 residues. Clones were sequenced by immunoSEQ multiplex PCR, and TCRdb holds only the in-frame ones, with some missing. The table lists 150,000 or so clones, 90% to 95% of them singletons. Study conclusions and caveats: It was only after the peak T cell response that any repertoires were sampled. Most donors were white British, females outnumbered males, and clonal diversity was possibly underestimated.

The receptor was derived from an adult in good health. The rearrangement joins TRBV11-2 to TRBJ1-4, with 7 bases fitting TRBD1. The sample consisted of peripheral blood, taken on day 0 of AZD1222 vaccination. CDR3 nucleotides: TGTGCCAGCAGCGGATCCGGGACAGCTAATGAAAAACTGTTTTTT. This encodes CASSGSGTANEKLFF. Combining the CDR3 with reference TRBV11-2 and TRBJ1-4 gives the whole variable domain EAGVAQSPRYKIIEKRQSVAFWCNPISGHATLYWYQQILGQGPKLLIQFQNNGVVDDSQLPKDRFSAERLKGVDSTLKIQPAKLEDSAVYLCASSGSGTANEKLFFGSGTQLSVL.